The 5 T cell receptor beta chains presented below share a single source sample, sequenced in a study of technical replicates of blood from several donors. Data came from immunoSEQ multiplex PCR; TCRdb stores just in-frame clones and leaves some out. Here the sample spans around 67,000 clones, around 86% being singletons. The sample taken for sequencing was PBMCs. Receptor source: a human donor in good health. Some clones in this sample may be carry-over from other donors' samples.

This clone was observed a handful of times. This sequence joins TRBV6-6 and TRBJ2-7, with D perhaps matching TRBD1 (6 bases). The V end lost 7 bases, the J end lost 2 bases, and 12 bases lay between the germline ends. This CDR3 has 13 residues. Germline V gene data show CDR1 as MNHNY and CDR2 as SVGAGI (reference sequence). CDR3 region: CASTVEGAYEQYF. The CDR3 bases are TGTGCCAGCACCGTCGAGGGGGCCTACGAGCAGTACTTC.

This clone was seen a few times. The chain carries TRBV20-1 and TRBJ1-1, with D perhaps matching TRBD1 (5 bases). Per germline, CDR1 DFQATT and CDR2 SNEGSKA (reference sequence). With 7 bases removed from V and 7 bases from J, the gap between germline ends came to 10 bases. This CDR3 has 10 amino acids. The CDR3 nucleotides are TGCAGTGTTCCGGGACTTGAAGCTTTCTTT. Translating gives CSVPGLEAFF.

This sequence joins TRBV6-1 and TRBJ1-6; D might be TRBD1 (6 bases). The CDR3 loop spans 14 amino acids. V lost 0 bases to trimming and J lost 7 bases, with 7 bases between them. Per the germline V gene, CDR1 is MNHNS and CDR2 is SASEGT. The CDR3 sequence: CASSEARGNSPLHF. The CDR3 DNA follows: TGTGCCAGCAGTGAAGCAAGGGGGAATTCACCCCTCCACTTT.

The V and J genes are TRBV6-4 and TRBJ2-3; possibly TRBD2 for D (5 bases). This CDR3 region has 15 residues. In germline, CDR1 is MRHNA, CDR2 SNTAGT. Trimming removed 3 bases at V and 4 bases at J, with 14 bases between. CDR3 sequence (DNA): TGTGCCAGCAGTGATGAGGGCCTGGGGTCAGATACGCAGTATTTT. This encodes CASSDEGLGSDTQYF.

J is TRBJ1-5 and V is TRBV5-1; D ambiguous. CDR3 size: 14 residues. Germline loops: CDR1 SGHRS, CDR2 YFSETQ. The V end lost 0 bases, the J end lost 3 bases, and 7 bases lay between the germline ends. CDR3 DNA: TGCGCCAGCAGCTTGGGCGATAACAATCAGCCCCAGCATTTT. Translating gives CASSLGDNNQPQHF.